This TCR beta chain was retrieved from a study of primary melanoma T cells and metastatic recurrence (dated by TCRdb to between 2020 and 2021). For the wider study: The cohort consisted of approximately 210 primary melanomas of stage T2 to T4, each more than 1 mm thick. Whether patient outcome could be predicted by T-cell fraction and T-cell repertoire clonality in primary melanoma tumors was the question this study put to the test. The T-cell fraction measured by TCR beta sequencing was weighed against progression-free survival, the clinical outcome chosen for the comparison. Histopathological grading of tumor-infiltrating lymphocytes was compared with the T-cell fraction derived from sequencing.

Paper-wide results and their limitations: Protection appeared to be conferred by a T-cell fraction above 20% regardless of ulceration status, mitotic rate or nodal disease. The authors framed an effective T-cell-mediated antitumor response in primary melanoma only as a suggestion, not a demonstrated mechanism. Tumor T-cell fraction was reported to predict progression-free survival independently of thickness, ulceration, mitotic rate and age. Adding T-cell fraction to tumor thickness reportedly improved progression-free survival prediction more than adding any other histopathological variable.

The library was obtained by the immunoSEQ multiplex PCR assay. High-throughput sequencing of the T-cell receptor beta chain was performed on primary melanoma tumor tissue. The authors processed their data as follows. Among the repertoire analyses were the distribution of insertions and deletions and the sharing of TCRB CDR3 between samples. A gradient-boosted model ranked the predictive value of the T-cell fraction against histopathological variables. The table was pulled from immuneACCESS by TCRdb, which kept in-frame rearrangements only. Such tables lose some clones; where checked, under half of the loss comes from unresolved V genes, and the rest has no known cause. The DNA was the basis for D and trimming; V, J and clone size are from that table. The sample records 90 to 150 clones, about 92% of which are singletons. The ten largest clones capture roughly 15% of the sample. From the cysteine through the phenylalanine, the CDR3 covers 13 amino acids. The DNA shown is the 39-base CDR3, in frame from base 1. At the junction V is shortened by 3 bases and J by 2 bases, with 7 bases in between. The germline V gene gives CDR1 as KGHSH and CDR2 as LQKENI.

The patients had surgically resected primary melanoma that was considered potentially curable but at risk of metastatic recurrence. Note on this clone: The antigen it binds to is not known. No base qualities exist here, and no much larger clone lies one base off it.

This chain is built from TRBV18 and TRBJ2-5, and perhaps TRBD1 as D gene, on 5 matching bases. Input material: melanoma tumor tissue. The receptor comes from a human donor with melanoma. The CDR3 loop reads CASSPGLQETQYF. The DNA reads TGTGCCAGCTCACCGGGGCTGCAAGAGACCCAGTACTTC.